The T cell receptor beta chain under discussion was sequenced for a study of beta chain features in type 1 diabetes. General study findings and limits: Over-representation of high TCR-expressing cells was a possible consequence of cDNA sequencing.

This clone has a handful of counts. What it binds is not known. This CDR3 is built from 13 residues. CDR1 is SGHTA and CDR2 is FQGNSA in the germline V gene. Trimming shortened V by 5 bases and J by 1 base, and 8 bases separated the two germline ends. Expressed TCRB transcripts got sequenced, as all isolated RNA was reverse transcribed. Only in-frame clones appear in the TCRdb table, and some are missing; sequencing was by immunoSEQ multiplex PCR. The profile shows hundreds of thousands of clones, about 30% of them singletons. This TCR was recovered from a man aged 18-30 years in good health. The sample was naive CD4+ T cells from blood. The V gene is TRBV7-2, the J gene TRBJ2-5; D is perhaps TRBD2 (6 bases). In DNA form, the CDR3 reads TGTGCCAGCAGCCGGCGGGGCCAAGAGACCCAGTACTTC. Translation: CASSRRGQETQYF.